The rows below give T cell receptor beta chains drawn from one sample of a study of blood T cells in healthy people across ages. TCRdb reprocessed the 5' RACE reads with MiXCR, giving one entry per CDR3 protein. In the table there are about 380,000 distinct CDR3 sequences, approximately 51% of which are singletons. Sequenced input: blood. These receptors were collected from a man aged 55-75 years in good health. CDR3s include the opening cysteine and the closing phenylalanine or tryptophan. D genes are given only for firm matches. Only some rows state a clone size, as once, few, many or a class for expanded clones.

j_call: TRBJ1-5
clone_size: -
v_call: TRBV7-2
d_call: -
cdr3_aa: CASSPGGKGNQPQHF
cdr3_nt: TGTGCCAGCAGCCCGGGGGGGAAAGGCAATCAGCCCCAGCATTTT

j_call: TRBJ2-3
clone_size: -
v_call: TRBV30
d_call: TRBD1
cdr3_aa: CAWSGTGLYHTQYF
cdr3_nt: TGTGCCTGGAGCGGGACAGGGCTTTATCATACGCAGTATTTT

j_call: TRBJ2-5
clone_size: -
v_call: TRBV10-3
d_call: -
cdr3_aa: CAIRTGDSETQYF
cdr3_nt: TGTGCCATCAGAACGGGGGATTCCGAGACCCAGTACTTC

j_call: TRBJ2-5
clone_size: few
v_call: TRBV3-1
d_call: -
cdr3_aa: CASKAAFQETQYF
cdr3_nt: TGTGCCAGCAAGGCAGCGTTCCAAGAGACCCAGTACTTC

j_call: TRBJ1-2
clone_size: -
v_call: TRBV15
d_call: TRBD1
cdr3_aa: CATSREVAGGGSSGYTF
cdr3_nt: TGTGCCACCAGCAGAGAGGTGGCAGGGGGCGGCTCCTCTGGCTACACCTTC

j_call: TRBJ2-2
clone_size: -
v_call: TRBV6-1
d_call: -
cdr3_aa: CASRDHITGELFF
cdr3_nt: TGTGCCAGCAGGGACCACATCACCGGGGAGCTGTTTTTT

j_call: TRBJ2-7
clone_size: few
v_call: TRBV29-1
d_call: -
cdr3_aa: CSVECVQHLDYEQYF
cdr3_nt: TGCAGCGTTGAATGTGTGCAACATCTGGACTACGAGCAGTACTTC

j_call: TRBJ2-7
clone_size: -
v_call: TRBV20-1
d_call: TRBD2
cdr3_aa: CSARSGRVTYEQYF
cdr3_nt: TGCAGTGCAAGAAGCGGGAGGGTCACCTACGAGCAGTACTTC

j_call: TRBJ1-2
clone_size: few
v_call: TRBV21-1
d_call: -
cdr3_aa: CASSKGTGNGYTF
cdr3_nt: TGTGCCAGCAGCAAAGGGACAGGGAACGGCTACACCTTC

j_call: TRBJ2-7
clone_size: -
v_call: TRBV12-3/TRBV12-4
d_call: -
cdr3_aa: CVSKRTGSSYEQYF
cdr3_nt: TGTGTCAGCAAAAGGACGGGGAGCTCCTACGAGCAGTACTTC

j_call: TRBJ2-3
clone_size: -
v_call: TRBV6-5
d_call: -
cdr3_aa: CASTRGTGTDTQYF
cdr3_nt: TGTGCCAGCACCAGGGGCACGGGCACAGATACGCAGTATTTT

j_call: TRBJ2-1
clone_size: many
v_call: TRBV28
d_call: -
cdr3_aa: CASSLRDSRVGGNEQFF
cdr3_nt: TGTGCCAGCAGTTTACGAGATTCCAGGGTAGGGGGGAATGAGCAGTTCTTC

j_call: TRBJ1-1
clone_size: -
v_call: TRBV28
d_call: -
cdr3_aa: CASSARDRQEAFF
cdr3_nt: TGTGCCAGCAGTGCGCGGGACCGCCAGGAAGCTTTCTTT

j_call: TRBJ2-2
clone_size: -
v_call: TRBV4-3
d_call: TRBD2
cdr3_aa: CASSQTSGGWTGELFF
cdr3_nt: TGCGCCAGCAGCCAGACTAGCGGGGGGTGGACCGGGGAGCTGTTTTTT

j_call: TRBJ1-6
clone_size: -
v_call: TRBV12-3/TRBV12-4
d_call: -
cdr3_aa: CASSLGAGFNSPLHF
cdr3_nt: TGTGCCAGCAGCCTCGGGGCAGGGTTTAATTCACCCCTCCACTTT

j_call: TRBJ2-7
clone_size: -
v_call: TRBV20-1
d_call: -
cdr3_aa: CSARDAALPGQGSSYEQYF
cdr3_nt: TGCAGTGCTAGAGATGCCGCCCTCCCCGGGCAGGGGAGCTCCTACGAGCAGTACTTC

j_call: TRBJ2-3
clone_size: many
v_call: TRBV4-2
d_call: TRBD2
cdr3_aa: CASSQVAAGNRPSTDTQYF
cdr3_nt: TGTGCCAGCAGCCAAGTGGCAGCGGGGAACCGTCCTAGCACAGATACGCAGTATTTT

j_call: TRBJ2-5
clone_size: once
v_call: TRBV7-2
d_call: -
cdr3_aa: CANSLEMVQETQYF
cdr3_nt: TGTGCCAACAGCTTAGAGATGGTTCAAGAGACCCAGTACTTC

j_call: TRBJ1-6
clone_size: few
v_call: TRBV6-6
d_call: TRBD1
cdr3_aa: CASSPTGAKSPLHF
cdr3_nt: TGTGCCAGCAGCCCTACAGGGGCAAAGTCACCCCTCCACTTT

j_call: TRBJ2-7
clone_size: -
v_call: TRBV15
d_call: -
cdr3_aa: CATSRDHGTYEQYF
cdr3_nt: TGTGCCACCAGCAGAGATCACGGCACCTACGAGCAGTACTTC

j_call: TRBJ2-2
clone_size: -
v_call: TRBV11-2
d_call: TRBD1
cdr3_aa: CASKQGSNTGELFF
cdr3_nt: TGTGCCAGCAAACAGGGGAGTAACACCGGGGAGCTGTTTTTT

j_call: TRBJ2-7
clone_size: -
v_call: TRBV27
d_call: -
cdr3_aa: CASSLFPTYEQYF
cdr3_nt: TGTGCCAGCAGTTTATTCCCTACCTACGAGCAGTACTTC

j_call: TRBJ2-7
clone_size: -
v_call: TRBV27
d_call: -
cdr3_aa: CASRGHTSYEQYF
cdr3_nt: TGTGCCAGCAGGGGACACACTTCCTACGAGCAGTACTTC

j_call: TRBJ2-4
clone_size: -
v_call: TRBV10-3
d_call: TRBD1
cdr3_aa: CAISETGGAKNIQYF
cdr3_nt: TGTGCCATCAGTGAGACAGGGGGGGCCAAAAACATTCAGTACTTC

j_call: TRBJ2-3
clone_size: -
v_call: TRBV4-2
d_call: TRBD2
cdr3_aa: CASSQSLAVSTDTQYF
cdr3_nt: TGTGCCAGCAGCCAATCCCTAGCGGTCAGCACAGATACGCAGTATTTT

j_call: TRBJ2-7
clone_size: few
v_call: TRBV20-1
d_call: TRBD2
cdr3_aa: CSATRLAGGQAPGYEQYF
cdr3_nt: TGCAGTGCCACCCGACTAGCGGGGGGGCAAGCTCCTGGGTACGAGCAGTACTTC

j_call: TRBJ2-4
clone_size: -
v_call: TRBV19
d_call: -
cdr3_aa: CASSSEGRGVKNIQYF
cdr3_nt: TGTGCCAGTAGCTCGGAGGGCCGCGGGGTCAAAAACATTCAGTACTTC

j_call: TRBJ2-3
clone_size: many
v_call: TRBV29-1
d_call: TRBD2
cdr3_aa: CSVETGTSRPDTQYF
cdr3_nt: TGCAGCGTTGAAACCGGGACTAGCCGCCCAGATACGCAGTATTTT

j_call: TRBJ2-1
clone_size: -
v_call: TRBV6-5
d_call: TRBD2
cdr3_aa: CASSRASGAYNEQFF
cdr3_nt: TGTGCCAGCAGTCGGGCTAGCGGGGCTTACAATGAGCAGTTCTTC

j_call: TRBJ1-6
clone_size: -
v_call: TRBV7-9
d_call: TRBD1
cdr3_aa: CASSSTGVDSPLHF
cdr3_nt: TGTGCCAGCAGCTCGACAGGGGTTGATTCACCCCTCCACTTT

j_call: TRBJ2-3
clone_size: few
v_call: TRBV24-1
d_call: TRBD1
cdr3_aa: CATSDEQGSTDTQYF
cdr3_nt: TGTGCCACCAGTGATGAACAGGGGAGCACAGATACGCAGTATTTT

j_call: TRBJ2-3
clone_size: -
v_call: TRBV7-2
d_call: -
cdr3_aa: CASSTLPDTQYF
cdr3_nt: TGTGCCAGCAGCACCCTTCCCGATACGCAGTATTTT

j_call: TRBJ2-7
clone_size: -
v_call: TRBV5-5
d_call: TRBD1
cdr3_aa: CASSSRTGPSYEQYF
cdr3_nt: TGTGCCAGCAGCTCTCGGACAGGCCCCTCCTACGAGCAGTACTTC

j_call: TRBJ2-5
clone_size: few
v_call: TRBV7-2
d_call: -
cdr3_aa: CASSLVPARTETQYF
cdr3_nt: TGTGCCAGCAGCTTAGTTCCCGCCCGGACGGAGACCCAGTACTTC

j_call: TRBJ2-7
clone_size: -
v_call: TRBV7-9
d_call: -
cdr3_aa: CASSLDGLGGYEQYF
cdr3_nt: TGTGCCAGCAGCTTAGATGGCCTAGGGGGCTACGAGCAGTACTTC

j_call: TRBJ2-7
clone_size: few
v_call: TRBV4-2
d_call: -
cdr3_aa: CASSGGAGTSYEQYF
cdr3_nt: TGTGCCAGCAGCGGGGGAGCCGGAACCTCCTACGAGCAGTACTTC

j_call: TRBJ1-6
clone_size: -
v_call: TRBV28
d_call: TRBD1
cdr3_aa: CASSFVRGLYNSPLHF
cdr3_nt: TGTGCCAGCAGTTTTGTTAGGGGGCTCTATAATTCACCCCTCCACTTT

j_call: TRBJ2-5
clone_size: few
v_call: TRBV27
d_call: TRBD2
cdr3_aa: CASRSWGGLGEQYF
cdr3_nt: TGTGCCAGCAGATCCTGGGGGGGGTTGGGTGAGCAGTACTTC

j_call: TRBJ2-5
clone_size: -
v_call: TRBV28
d_call: -
cdr3_aa: CASSKGGTPGETQYF
cdr3_nt: TGTGCCAGCAGTAAAGGGGGGACCCCCGGAGAGACCCAGTACTTC

j_call: TRBJ2-3
clone_size: -
v_call: TRBV20-1
d_call: TRBD2
cdr3_aa: CSATPSGITTDTQYF
cdr3_nt: TGCAGTGCTACCCCTAGCGGGATCACCACAGATACGCAGTATTTT

j_call: TRBJ2-3
clone_size: few
v_call: TRBV4-3
d_call: TRBD2
cdr3_aa: CASSQRTSGSVRTDTQYF
cdr3_nt: TGCGCCAGCAGCCAGAGGACTAGCGGGAGCGTACGCACAGATACGCAGTATTTT

j_call: TRBJ1-2
clone_size: few
v_call: TRBV6-1
d_call: TRBD1
cdr3_aa: CASSAAIQGATNYGYTF
cdr3_nt: TGTGCCAGCAGCGCCGCCATACAGGGGGCGACGAACTATGGCTACACCTTC

j_call: TRBJ2-7
clone_size: -
v_call: TRBV11-1
d_call: TRBD2
cdr3_aa: CASSLSSSGRCEQYF
cdr3_nt: TGTGCCAGCAGCTTATCGAGTAGCGGGAGATGCGAGCAGTACTTC

j_call: TRBJ1-6
clone_size: -
v_call: TRBV5-5
d_call: -
cdr3_aa: CASSLTWDSPLHF
cdr3_nt: TGTGCCAGCAGCTTGACTTGGGATTCACCCCTCCACTTT

j_call: TRBJ2-7
clone_size: few
v_call: TRBV12-3/TRBV12-4
d_call: -
cdr3_aa: CASAAVSNEQYF
cdr3_nt: TGTGCCAGCGCTGCAGTGAGCAACGAGCAGTACTTC

j_call: TRBJ2-5
clone_size: -
v_call: TRBV24-1
d_call: -
cdr3_aa: CATSEGGPQETQYF
cdr3_nt: TGTGCCACCAGTGAGGGGGGCCCTCAAGAGACCCAGTACTTC

j_call: TRBJ1-2
clone_size: many
v_call: TRBV2
d_call: -
cdr3_aa: CASSEGPVDYTF
cdr3_nt: TGTGCCAGCAGTGAAGGCCCGGTTGACTACACCTTC

j_call: TRBJ2-5
clone_size: few
v_call: TRBV20-1
d_call: TRBD1
cdr3_aa: CSARRDRGETQYF
cdr3_nt: TGCAGTGCTAGGAGGGACAGGGGAGAGACCCAGTACTTC

j_call: TRBJ2-3
clone_size: few
v_call: TRBV5-1
d_call: -
cdr3_aa: CASSGGQGVARTDTQYF
cdr3_nt: TGCGCCAGCAGCGGGGGGCAGGGGGTGGCTCGCACAGATACGCAGTATTTT

j_call: TRBJ2-7
clone_size: -
v_call: TRBV21-1
d_call: -
cdr3_aa: CASSKGTSGSPYEQYF
cdr3_nt: TGTGCCAGCAGCAAAGGGACTAGCGGGAGCCCCTACGAGCAGTACTTC

j_call: TRBJ2-3
clone_size: -
v_call: TRBV20-1
d_call: -
cdr3_aa: CSAIPVGDTQYF
cdr3_nt: TGCAGTGCTATCCCAGTGGGCGATACGCAGTATTTT

j_call: TRBJ2-3
clone_size: -
v_call: TRBV24-1
d_call: -
cdr3_aa: CATSETGTPSTDTQYF
cdr3_nt: TGTGCCACCAGTGAAACCGGGACACCTAGCACAGATACGCAGTATTTT

j_call: TRBJ1-4
clone_size: few
v_call: TRBV12-3/TRBV12-4
d_call: -
cdr3_aa: CASSLGENGKLFF
cdr3_nt: TGTGCCAGCAGTTTAGGGGAGAATGGAAAACTGTTTTTT

j_call: TRBJ1-6
clone_size: few
v_call: TRBV7-9
d_call: -
cdr3_aa: CASSPREGSPLHF
cdr3_nt: TGTGCCAGCAGCCCCCGGGAGGGTTCACCCCTCCACTTT

j_call: TRBJ2-1
clone_size: -
v_call: TRBV20-1
d_call: -
cdr3_aa: CSAPFGGGKRNEQFF
cdr3_nt: TGCAGTGCCCCCTTTGGCGGCGGGAAGAGAAATGAGCAGTTCTTC